Given below is one T cell receptor beta chain in context. Sequenced by immunoSEQ multiplex PCR; TCRdb stores in-frame clones only, minus some. The sample has more than 300,000 clones, 85% to 90% seen once; the top ten hold around 0.98%. J gave up 2 bases and V 6 bases, and 9 bases lay outside the gene matches. CDR1 and CDR2 (germline): LNHDA, SQIVND (reference sequence). The CDR3 consists of 16 residues. The data were taken from a study of blood T cell repertoires in COVID-19. Study as a whole: T cells, B-cell-depleted T cells, or PBMCs provided the cDNA or gDNA that served as material.

One Seattle source followed patients from active infection through their disease course. The sequencing input was peripheral blood. The chain uses TRBV19 and TRBJ2-1; 8 bases map to TRBD2. This sequence was found in a woman aged 40 to 50 with COVID-19, enrolled during active disease. The CDR3 sequence: CASRGSGTRAYNEQFF. As DNA, the CDR3 is TGTGCCAGTAGAGGATCCGGGACTAGGGCCTACAATGAGCAGTTCTTC. Full variable domain (outside the CDR3, taken from reference TRBV19 and TRBJ2-1): DGGITQSPKYLFRKEGQNVTLSCEQNLNHDAMYWYRQDPGQGLRLIYYSQIVNDFQKGDIAEGYSVSREKKESFPLTVTSAQKNPTAFYLCASRGSGTRAYNEQFFGPGTRLTVL.